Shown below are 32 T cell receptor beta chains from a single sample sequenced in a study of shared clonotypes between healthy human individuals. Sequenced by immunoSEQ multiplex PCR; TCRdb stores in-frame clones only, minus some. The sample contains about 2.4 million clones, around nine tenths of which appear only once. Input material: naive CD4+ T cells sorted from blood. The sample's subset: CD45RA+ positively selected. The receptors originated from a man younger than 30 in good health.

CDR3 nucleotides: TGTGCCAGCAGCGTTCGACTAGAATCCACAGATACGCAGTATTTT. Its protein is CASSVRLESTDTQYF. This chain joins TRBV9 and TRBJ2-3; D might be TRBD2 (6 bases). Germline assignment: CDR1 SGDLS and CDR2 YYNGEE. The CDR3 loop spans 15 amino acids. Deletions cut 2 bases from V and 2 bases from J, with 12 bases between.

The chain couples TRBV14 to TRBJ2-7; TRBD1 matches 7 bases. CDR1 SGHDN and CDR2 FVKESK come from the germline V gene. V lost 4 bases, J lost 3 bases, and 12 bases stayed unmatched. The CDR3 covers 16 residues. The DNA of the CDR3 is TGTGCCAGCAGCCCGACAGGGAAGGGGTTTCTCTACGAGCAGTACTTC. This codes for CASSPTGKGFLYEQYF.

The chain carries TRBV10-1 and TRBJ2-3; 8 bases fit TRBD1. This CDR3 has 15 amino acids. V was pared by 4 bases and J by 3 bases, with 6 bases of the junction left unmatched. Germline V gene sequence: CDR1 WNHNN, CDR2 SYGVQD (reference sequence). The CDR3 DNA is TGCGCCAGCAGTGGGGGGACAGGACTAACAGATACGCAGTATTTT. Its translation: CASSGGTGLTDTQYF.

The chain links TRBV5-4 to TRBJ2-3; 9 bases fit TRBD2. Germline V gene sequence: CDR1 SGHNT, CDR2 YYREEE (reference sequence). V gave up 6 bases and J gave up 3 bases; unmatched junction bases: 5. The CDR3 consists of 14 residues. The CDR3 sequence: CASTLRGGTDTQYF. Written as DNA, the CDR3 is TGTGCCAGCACGCTGCGGGGGGGAACAGATACGCAGTATTTT.

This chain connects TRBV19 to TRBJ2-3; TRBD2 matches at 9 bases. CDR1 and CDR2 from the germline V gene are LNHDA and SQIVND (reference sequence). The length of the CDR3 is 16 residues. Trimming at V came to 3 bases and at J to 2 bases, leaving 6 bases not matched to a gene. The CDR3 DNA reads TGTGCCAGTAGTATCCACGGCGGGGGGGACACAGATACGCAGTATTTT. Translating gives CASSIHGGGDTDTQYF. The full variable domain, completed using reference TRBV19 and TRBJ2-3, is DGGITQSPKYLFRKEGQNVTLSCEQNLNHDAMYWYRQDPGQGLRLIYYSQIVNDFQKGDIAEGYSVSREKKESFPLTVTSAQKNPTAFYLCASSIHGGGDTDTQYFGPGTRLTVL.

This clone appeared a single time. The CDR3 reads CASSYTGLGNQPQHF. The CDR3 nucleotides are TGTGCCAGCAGTTACACAGGGTTAGGGAATCAGCCCCAGCATTTT. The chain couples TRBV6-5 to TRBJ1-5; possible D gene TRBD1, 6 bases. Trimming took 2 bases from V and 4 from J, leaving 12 bases between them. CDR3 length equals 15 residues. Germline CDR1 and CDR2: MNHEY and SVGAGI.

The DNA of the CDR3 is TGTGCCTGGGCTAGGGACTTTACCTCTGGAAACACCATATATTTT. Amino acids: CAWARDFTSGNTIYF. The chain carries TRBV30 and TRBJ1-3; a possible D gene is TRBD1 (5 bases). The CDR3 totals 15 residues. The germline gives CDR1 GTSNPN, CDR2 SVGIG (reference sequence). Trimming took 5 bases from V and 0 from J, leaving 14 bases between them.

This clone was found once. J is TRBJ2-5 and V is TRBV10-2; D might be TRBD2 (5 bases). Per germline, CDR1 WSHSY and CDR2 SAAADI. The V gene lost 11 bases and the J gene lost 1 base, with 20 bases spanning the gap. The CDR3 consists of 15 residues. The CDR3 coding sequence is TGCGCCCTCAAGGGAGTAGCTAGTTTCCAAGAGACCCAGTACTTC. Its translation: CALKGVASFQETQYF.

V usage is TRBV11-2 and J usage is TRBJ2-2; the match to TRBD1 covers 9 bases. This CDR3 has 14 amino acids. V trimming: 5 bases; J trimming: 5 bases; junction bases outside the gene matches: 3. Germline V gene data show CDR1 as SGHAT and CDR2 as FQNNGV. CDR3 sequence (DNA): TGTGCCAGCAGCACCGGACAGGGGACCGGGGAGCTGTTTTTT. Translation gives CASSTGQGTGELFF.

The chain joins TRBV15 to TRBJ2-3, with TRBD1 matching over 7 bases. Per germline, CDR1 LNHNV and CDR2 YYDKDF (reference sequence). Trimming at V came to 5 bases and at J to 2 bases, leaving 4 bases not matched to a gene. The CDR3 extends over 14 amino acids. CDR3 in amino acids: CATSGGQYTDTQYF. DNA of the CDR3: TGTGCCACCAGCGGGGGACAGTACACAGATACGCAGTATTTT.

CDR3 DNA: TGTGCCATCAGTGCGCAGGGGGCGGCAACCGACTATGGCTACACCTTC. As protein: CAISAQGAATDYGYTF. This sequence joins TRBV10-3 and TRBJ1-2; 8 nucleotides match TRBD1. With V trimmed by 4 bases and J by 3 bases, 10 bases remained unmatched. CDR3 size: 16 residues. The germline CDR1 and CDR2 sequences are ENHRY and SYGVKD.

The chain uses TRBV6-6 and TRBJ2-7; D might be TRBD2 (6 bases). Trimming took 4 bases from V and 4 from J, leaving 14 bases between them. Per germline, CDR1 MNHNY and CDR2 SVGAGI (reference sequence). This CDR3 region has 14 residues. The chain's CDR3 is CASSSLRDEYEQYF. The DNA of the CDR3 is TGTGCCAGCAGTTCATTGCGGGACGAATACGAGCAGTACTTC.

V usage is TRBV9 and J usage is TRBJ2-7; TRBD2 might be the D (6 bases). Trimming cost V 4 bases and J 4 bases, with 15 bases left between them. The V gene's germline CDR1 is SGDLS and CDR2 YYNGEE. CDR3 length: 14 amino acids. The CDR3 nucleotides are TGTGCCAGCAGCCCCCGTGCGGGGCAATACGAGCAGTACTTC. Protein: CASSPRAGQYEQYF.

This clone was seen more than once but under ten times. CDR3 in amino acids: CASSPQTGGNTEAFF. The CDR3 DNA reads as TGCGCCAGCAGCCCGCAGACAGGGGGCAACACTGAAGCTTTCTTT. This chain uses TRBV4-3 with TRBJ1-1; 10 bases are shared with TRBD1. Unmatched junction bases numbered 4, after V lost 4 bases and J lost 2 bases. The CDR3 sequence is 15 residues long. Germline CDR1 reads LGHNA; CDR2 reads YSLEER.

CDR3 amino acids: CASRGTGTNQPQHF. In DNA form, the CDR3 reads TGTGCCAGTAGAGGGACAGGGACCAATCAGCCCCAGCATTTT. The chain couples TRBV19 to TRBJ1-5, with 9 bases aligning to TRBD1. The trim removed 6 bases at V and 3 bases at J, leaving 3 bases unmatched. CDR3 length: 14 amino acids. Looked up from germline, CDR1 is LNHDA and CDR2 is SQIVND (reference sequence).

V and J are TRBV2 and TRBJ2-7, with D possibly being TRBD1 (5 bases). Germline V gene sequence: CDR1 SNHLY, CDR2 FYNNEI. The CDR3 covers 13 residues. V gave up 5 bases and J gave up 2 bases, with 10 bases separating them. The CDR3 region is CASSTRVTYEQYF. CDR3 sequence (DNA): TGTGCCAGCAGTACCAGGGTAACCTACGAGCAGTACTTC.

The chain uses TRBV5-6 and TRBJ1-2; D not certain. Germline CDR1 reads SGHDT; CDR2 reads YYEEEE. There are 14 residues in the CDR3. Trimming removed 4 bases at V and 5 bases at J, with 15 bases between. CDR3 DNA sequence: TGTGCCAGCAGCCACGATCGGGCGGCGTATGGCTACACCTTC. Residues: CASSHDRAAYGYTF.

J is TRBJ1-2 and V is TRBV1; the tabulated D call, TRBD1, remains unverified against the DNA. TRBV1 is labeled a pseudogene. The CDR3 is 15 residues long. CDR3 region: CTSSQYRDSQKGYTF. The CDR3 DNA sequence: TGCACCAGCAGCCAATACCGGGACAGCCAGAAGGGCTACACCTTC.

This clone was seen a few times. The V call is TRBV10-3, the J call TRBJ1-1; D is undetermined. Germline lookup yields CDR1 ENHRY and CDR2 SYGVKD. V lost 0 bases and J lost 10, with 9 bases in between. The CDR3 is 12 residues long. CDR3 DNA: TGTGCCATCAGTGAGTCCGGGAGTGGAGCTTTCTTT. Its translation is CAISESGSGAFF.

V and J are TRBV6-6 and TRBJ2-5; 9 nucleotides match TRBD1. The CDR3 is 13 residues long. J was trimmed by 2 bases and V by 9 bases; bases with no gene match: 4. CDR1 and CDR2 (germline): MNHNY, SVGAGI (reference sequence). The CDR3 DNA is TGTGCCAGTGGACAGGGGATGCAAGAGACCCAGTACTTC. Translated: CASGQGMQETQYF.

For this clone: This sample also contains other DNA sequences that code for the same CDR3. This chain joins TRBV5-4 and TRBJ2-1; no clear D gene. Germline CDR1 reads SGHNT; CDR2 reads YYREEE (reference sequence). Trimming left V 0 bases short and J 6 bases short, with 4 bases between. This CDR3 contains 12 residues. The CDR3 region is CASSLAGNEQFF. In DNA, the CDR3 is TGTGCCAGCAGCTTGGCGGGCAATGAGCAGTTCTTC.

The CDR3 loop is CASSDSGTSFNEQFF. The CDR3 coding sequence is TGTGCCAGCAGCGACTCAGGGACTAGTTTCAATGAGCAGTTCTTC. V and J are TRBV9 and TRBJ2-1; TRBD2 matches 8 bases. In germline, CDR1 is SGDLS, CDR2 YYNGEE. Trimming removed 3 bases from V and 6 bases from J; junction bases left unmatched: 8. The CDR3 loop spans 15 amino acids.

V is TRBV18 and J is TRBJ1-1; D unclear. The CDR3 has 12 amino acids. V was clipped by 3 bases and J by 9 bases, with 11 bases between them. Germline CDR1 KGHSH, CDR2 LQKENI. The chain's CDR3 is CASSPLGGKAFF. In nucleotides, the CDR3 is TGTGCCAGCTCACCCCTCGGAGGTAAAGCTTTCTTT.

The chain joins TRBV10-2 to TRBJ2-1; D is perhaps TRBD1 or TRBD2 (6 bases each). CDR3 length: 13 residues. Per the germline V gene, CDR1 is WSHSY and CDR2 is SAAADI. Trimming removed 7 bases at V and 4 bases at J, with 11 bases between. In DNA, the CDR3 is TGCGCCAGCAAGGGGGGAGCGTACAATGAGCAGTTCTTC. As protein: CASKGGAYNEQFF.

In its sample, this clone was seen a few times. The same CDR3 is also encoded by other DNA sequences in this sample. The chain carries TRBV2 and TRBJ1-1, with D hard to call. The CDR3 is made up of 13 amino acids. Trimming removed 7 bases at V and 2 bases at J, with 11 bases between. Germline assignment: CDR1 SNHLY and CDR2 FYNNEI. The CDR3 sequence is CASNLGVNTEAFF. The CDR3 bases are TGTGCCAGCAATCTGGGTGTTAACACTGAAGCTTTCTTT.

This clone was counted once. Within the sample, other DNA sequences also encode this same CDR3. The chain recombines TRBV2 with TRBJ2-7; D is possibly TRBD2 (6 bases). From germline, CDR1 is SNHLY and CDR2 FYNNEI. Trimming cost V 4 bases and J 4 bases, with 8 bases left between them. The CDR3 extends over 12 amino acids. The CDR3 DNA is TGTGCCAGCAGTGGGGAGGCGTACGAGCAGTACTTC. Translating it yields CASSGEAYEQYF.

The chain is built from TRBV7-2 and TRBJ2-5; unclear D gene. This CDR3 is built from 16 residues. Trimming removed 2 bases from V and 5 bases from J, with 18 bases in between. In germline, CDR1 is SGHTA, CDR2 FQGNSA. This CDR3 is CASSLKSAGLLETQYF. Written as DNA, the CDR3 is TGTGCCAGCAGCTTAAAATCGGCAGGTTTATTGGAGACCCAGTACTTC.

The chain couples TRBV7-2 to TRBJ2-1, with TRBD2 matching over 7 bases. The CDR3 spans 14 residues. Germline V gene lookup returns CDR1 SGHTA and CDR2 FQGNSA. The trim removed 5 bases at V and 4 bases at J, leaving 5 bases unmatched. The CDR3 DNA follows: TGTGCCAGCAGCCCCCCTAGCGGTTACAATGAGCAGTTCTTC. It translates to CASSPPSGYNEQFF.

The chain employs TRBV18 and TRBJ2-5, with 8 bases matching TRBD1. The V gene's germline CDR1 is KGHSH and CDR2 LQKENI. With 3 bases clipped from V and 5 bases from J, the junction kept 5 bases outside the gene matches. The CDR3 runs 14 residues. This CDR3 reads CASSPGQASETQYF. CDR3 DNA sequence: TGTGCCAGCTCACCGGGACAGGCATCGGAGACCCAGTACTTC.

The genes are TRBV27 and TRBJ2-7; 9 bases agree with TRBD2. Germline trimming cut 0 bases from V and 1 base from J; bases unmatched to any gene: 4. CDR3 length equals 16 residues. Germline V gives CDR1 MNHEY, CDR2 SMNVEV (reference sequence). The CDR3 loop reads CASSLSGLAGSYEQYF. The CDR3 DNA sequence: TGTGCCAGCAGTTTATCGGGTCTAGCGGGGTCCTACGAGCAGTACTTC.

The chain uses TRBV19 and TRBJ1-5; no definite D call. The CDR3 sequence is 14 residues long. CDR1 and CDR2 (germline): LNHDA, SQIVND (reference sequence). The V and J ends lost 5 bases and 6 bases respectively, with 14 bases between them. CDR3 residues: CASSATSFGQPQHF. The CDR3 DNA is TGTGCCAGTAGTGCCACCTCCTTTGGTCAGCCCCAGCATTTT.

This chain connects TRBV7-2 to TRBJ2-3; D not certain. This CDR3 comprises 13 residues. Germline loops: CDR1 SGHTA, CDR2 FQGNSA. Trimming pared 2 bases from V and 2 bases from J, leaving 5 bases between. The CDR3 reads CASSLFNTDTQYF. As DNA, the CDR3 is TGTGCCAGCAGCTTATTCAACACAGATACGCAGTATTTT.